This paragraph covers one T cell receptor beta chain sequence. The antigen is undetermined. CDR1 and CDR2 from the germline V gene are MNHNY and SVGAGI (reference sequence). This CDR3 comprises 14 residues. V was clipped by 7 bases and J by 4 bases, with 13 bases between them. immunoSEQ v3.0 was run at survey level. Profiling relied on immunoSEQ multiplex PCR, and the TCRdb table lists in-frame clones only, not all of them. The table records around 29,000 clones, 75% to 85% of them present only once. The sample belongs to a study of long-term antiretroviral therapy in people with HIV. About the study: The oldest specimens predate the 2015 immediate-ART recommendation by about a decade.

Findings and limits, study-wide: Following ART, diversity rose but still fell short of transplant donor controls. It was not possible to obtain data on ART adherence, viral resistance or therapy changes. Controls had broader CDR3 length ranges than HIV repertoires did.

This chain uses TRBV6-6 with TRBJ2-2; no reliable D call. The sample was unsorted PBMCs, taken 0.3 years after starting antiretroviral therapy. This receptor was obtained from a middle-aged man with HIV. Written as DNA, the CDR3 is TGTGCCAGCATGCCCGGTGGGTTCACCGGGGAGCTGTTTTTT. Residues: CASMPGGFTGELFF.